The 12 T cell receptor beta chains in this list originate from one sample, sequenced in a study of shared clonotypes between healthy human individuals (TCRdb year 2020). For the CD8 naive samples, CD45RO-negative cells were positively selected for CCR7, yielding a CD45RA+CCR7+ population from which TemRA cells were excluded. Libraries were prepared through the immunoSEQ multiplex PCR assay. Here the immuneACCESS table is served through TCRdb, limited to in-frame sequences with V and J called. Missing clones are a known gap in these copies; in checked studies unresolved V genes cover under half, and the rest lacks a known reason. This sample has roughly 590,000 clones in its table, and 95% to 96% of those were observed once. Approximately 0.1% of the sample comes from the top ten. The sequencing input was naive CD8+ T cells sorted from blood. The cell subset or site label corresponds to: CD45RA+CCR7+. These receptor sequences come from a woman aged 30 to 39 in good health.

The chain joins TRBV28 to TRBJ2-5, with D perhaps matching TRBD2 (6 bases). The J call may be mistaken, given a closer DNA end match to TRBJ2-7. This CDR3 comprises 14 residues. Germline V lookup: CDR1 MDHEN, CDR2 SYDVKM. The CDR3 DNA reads TGTGCCAGCACCCCGGCGGGGAGCTCCTACGAGCAGTACTTC. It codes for CASTPAGSSYEQYF.

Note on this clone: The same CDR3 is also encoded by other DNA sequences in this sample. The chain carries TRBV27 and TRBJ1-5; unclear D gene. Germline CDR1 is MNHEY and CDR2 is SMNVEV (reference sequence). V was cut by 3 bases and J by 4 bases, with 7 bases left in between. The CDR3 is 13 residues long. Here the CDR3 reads CASSFSGNQPQHF. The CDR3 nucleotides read TGTGCCAGCAGTTTCTCTGGGAATCAGCCCCAGCATTTT.

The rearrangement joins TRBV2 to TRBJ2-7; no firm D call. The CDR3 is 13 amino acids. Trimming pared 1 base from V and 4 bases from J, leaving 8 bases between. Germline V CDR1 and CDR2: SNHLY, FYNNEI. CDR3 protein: CASSEGQDYEQYF. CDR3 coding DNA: TGTGCCAGCAGTGAAGGGCAGGATTACGAGCAGTACTTC. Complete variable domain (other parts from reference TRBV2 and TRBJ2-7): EPEVTQTPSHQVTQMGQEVILRCVPISNHLYFYWYRQILGQKVEFLVSFYNNEISEKSEIFDDQFSVERPDGSNFTLKIRSTKLEDSAMYFCASSEGQDYEQYFGPGTRLTVT.

The CDR3 loop reads CSAFSGGAAFF. In DNA form, the CDR3 reads TGCAGTGCTTTCTCCGGGGGAGCAGCTTTCTTT. The J gene is TRBJ1-1, the V gene TRBV20-1, with TRBD1 as a possible D gene (5 bases). CDR3 length equals 11 residues. The ends were cut back, 5 bases at V and 10 bases at J, with 14 bases in the middle. The germline V gene has CDR1 DFQATT and CDR2 SNEGSKA (reference sequence).

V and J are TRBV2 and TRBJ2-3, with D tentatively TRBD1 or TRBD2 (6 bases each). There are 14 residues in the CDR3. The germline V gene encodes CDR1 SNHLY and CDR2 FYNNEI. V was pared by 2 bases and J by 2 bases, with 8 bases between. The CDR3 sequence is CASSEPGATDTQYF. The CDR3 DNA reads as TGTGCCAGCAGTGAACCGGGGGCCACAGATACGCAGTATTTT. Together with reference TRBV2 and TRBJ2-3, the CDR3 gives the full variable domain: EPEVTQTPSHQVTQMGQEVILRCVPISNHLYFYWYRQILGQKVEFLVSFYNNEISEKSEIFDDQFSVERPDGSNFTLKIRSTKLEDSAMYFCASSEPGATDTQYFGPGTRLTVL.

CDR3 sequence (DNA): TGTGCCAGCAGTTGGGGTGTAGAGACACTTAAAGAGACCCAGTACTTC. Its protein product is CASSWGVETLKETQYF. The chain couples TRBV28 to TRBJ2-5; D gene ambiguous. There are 16 residues in the CDR3. Trimming pared 4 bases from V and 3 bases from J, leaving 18 bases between. Germline values: CDR1 MDHEN, CDR2 SYDVKM. The full variable domain, with the rest looked up from reference TRBV28 and TRBJ2-5, is DVKVTQSSRYLVKRTGEKVFLECVQDMDHENMFWYRQDPGLGLRLIYFSYDVKMKEKGDIPEGYSVSREKKERFSLILESASTNQTSMYLCASSWGVETLKETQYFGPGTRLLVL.

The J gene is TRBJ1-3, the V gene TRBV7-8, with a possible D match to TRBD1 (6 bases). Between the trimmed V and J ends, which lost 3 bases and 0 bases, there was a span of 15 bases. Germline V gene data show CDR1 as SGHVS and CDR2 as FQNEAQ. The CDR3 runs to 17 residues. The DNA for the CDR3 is TGTGCCAGCAGCTTGATGACAGGCTCGAGCTCTGGAAACACCATATATTTT. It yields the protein CASSLMTGSSSGNTIYF.

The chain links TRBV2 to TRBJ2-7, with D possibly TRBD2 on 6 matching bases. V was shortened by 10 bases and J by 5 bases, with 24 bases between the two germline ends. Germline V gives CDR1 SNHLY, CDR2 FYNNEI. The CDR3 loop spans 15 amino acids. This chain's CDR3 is CAILRGTGLGDEQYF. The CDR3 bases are TGTGCCATCCTGCGGGGTACGGGCCTTGGGGACGAGCAGTACTTC.

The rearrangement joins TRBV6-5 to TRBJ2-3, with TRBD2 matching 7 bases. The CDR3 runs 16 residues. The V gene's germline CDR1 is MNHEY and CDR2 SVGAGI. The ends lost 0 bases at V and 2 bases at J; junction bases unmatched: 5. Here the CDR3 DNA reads TGTGCCAGCAGTTACTCGTGGGAGGGTCACACAGATACGCAGTATTTT. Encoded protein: CASSYSWEGHTDTQYF.

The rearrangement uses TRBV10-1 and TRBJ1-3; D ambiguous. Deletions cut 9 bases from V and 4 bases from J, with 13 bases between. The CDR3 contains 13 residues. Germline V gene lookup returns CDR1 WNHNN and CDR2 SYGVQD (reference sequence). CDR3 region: CASKFSRGNTIYF. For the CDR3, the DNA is TGCGCCAGTAAATTCTCTAGAGGAAACACCATATATTTT.

The CDR3 DNA reads TGTGCCAGCAATTCCCCCCAGGGAAGGGACGGAGAGACCCAGTACTTC. Translation: CASNSPQGRDGETQYF. The chain carries TRBV28 and TRBJ2-5; D may correspond to TRBD1 or TRBD2 (5 bases each). V was trimmed by 7 bases and J by 4 bases, leaving 22 bases between them. Germline CDR1 and CDR2: MDHEN and SYDVKM. The CDR3 contains 16 residues.

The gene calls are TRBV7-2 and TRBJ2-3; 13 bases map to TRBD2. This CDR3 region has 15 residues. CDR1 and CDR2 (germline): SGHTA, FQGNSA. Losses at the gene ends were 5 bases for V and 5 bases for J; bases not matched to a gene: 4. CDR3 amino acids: CASSGTSGKLDTQYF. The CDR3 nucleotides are TGTGCCAGCAGCGGGACTAGCGGGAAACTAGATACGCAGTATTTT.